The 22 T cell receptor beta chains below were found in one sample sequenced in a study of T cell responses to AZD1222 COVID-19 vaccine (dated by TCRdb to the early 2020s). The time point label for this specimen denotes: baseline before first vaccination. Libraries were constructed by the immunoSEQ multiplex PCR assay. In TCRdb, the immuneACCESS table is reduced to in-frame sequences with V and J assigned. These tables do not hold every clone; where another copy was compared, an unresolved V gene accounts for under half, and the others remain unexplained. A total of 25,000 to 35,000 clones appear in this sample, about three quarters of them only once. The ten largest clones capture 5.8% of the sample. Sequenced here: peripheral blood, sampled on day 0 of AZD1222 vaccination. These receptors were collected from an adult in good health.

The genes are TRBV24-1 and TRBJ2-3, with TRBD1 matching over 10 bases. CDR3 length equals 14 residues. Germline V CDR1 and CDR2: KGHDR, SFDVKD. Trimming took 9 bases from V and 1 from J; bases not matched to a gene: 3. The CDR3 DNA reads TGTGCCACCTCCGGGACAGGGGGCACAGATACGCAGTATTTT. This translates into CATSGTGGTDTQYF.

CDR3 residues: CASSLRDRPFYGYTF. The CDR3 coding sequence is TGTGCCAGCAGTCTCCGGGACAGGCCTTTCTATGGCTACACCTTC. V is TRBV6-2 or TRBV6-3 and J is TRBJ1-2; 8 nucleotides agree with TRBD1. The CDR3 totals 15 residues. V was clipped by 5 bases and J by 4 bases; unmatched bases: 9. Germline CDR1 reads MNHEY; CDR2 reads SVGEGT.

The rearrangement links TRBV3-1 (or the pseudogene TRBV3-2) to TRBJ1-2, with 7 bases that match TRBD1. The CDR3 sequence is 14 residues long. J lost 7 bases, V lost 4 bases, and 9 bases had no gene match. Germline assignment: CDR1 LGHDT and CDR2 YNNKEL (reference sequence). In DNA, the CDR3 is TGTGCCAGCAGCCCTACAGGGGAGGCTGGTGGCTACACCTTC. It yields the protein CASSPTGEAGGYTF.

The genes are TRBV7-8 and TRBJ2-2; 10 bases align to TRBD1. The V gene's germline CDR1 is SGHVS and CDR2 FQNEAQ. This CDR3 spans 16 amino acids. V was pared by 4 bases and J by 5 bases, with 7 bases of the junction left unmatched. This CDR3 is CASSSRTGGGTGELFF. The CDR3 DNA is TGTGCCAGCAGCTCAAGGACAGGGGGAGGTACCGGGGAGCTGTTTTTT.

This clone was seen only a few times. CDR3 amino acids: CASSQGNRGNQPQHF. Here the CDR3 DNA reads TGCGCCAGCAGCCAAGGAAACAGGGGAAATCAGCCCCAGCATTTT. The chain employs TRBV4-1 and TRBJ1-5, with TRBD1 identical over 7 bases. The CDR3 sequence is 15 residues long. With 1 base clipped from V and 4 bases from J, the junction kept 4 bases outside the gene matches. Germline V gene lookup returns CDR1 MGHRA and CDR2 YSYEKL.

The V gene is TRBV7-8, the J gene TRBJ2-7; TRBD2 agrees at 12 bases. This CDR3 contains 14 residues. CDR1 and CDR2 (germline): SGHVS, FQNEAQ. V was clipped by 3 bases and J by 8 bases; unmatched bases: 5. The CDR3 is CASSLTSGSSKQYV. In nucleotides, the CDR3 is TGTGCCAGCAGCTTGACTAGCGGGAGTTCCAAGCAGTACGTC.

This sequence joins TRBV5-1 and TRBJ1-6; TRBD1 matches 7 bases. Trimming at V came to 5 bases and at J to 5 bases, leaving 7 bases not matched to a gene. CDR1 and CDR2 from the germline V gene are SGHRS and YFSETQ. This CDR3 has 15 amino acids. The CDR3 protein is CASSLVGTDNSPLHF. The CDR3 coding sequence is TGCGCCAGCAGTCTGGTCGGGACAGATAATTCACCCCTCCACTTT. Combining the CDR3 with reference TRBV5-1 and TRBJ1-6 gives the whole variable domain KAGVTQTPRYLIKTRGQQVTLSCSPISGHRSVSWYQQTPGQGLQFLFEYFSETQRNKGNFPGRFSGRQFSNSRSEMNVSTLELGDSALYLCASSLVGTDNSPLHFGNGTRLTVT.

The V and J genes are TRBV9 and TRBJ2-3, with D perhaps matching TRBD2 (6 bases). Trimming removed 2 bases at V and 4 bases at J, with 14 bases between. This CDR3 has 15 residues. Germline V gene lookup returns CDR1 SGDLS and CDR2 YYNGEE. This CDR3 reads CASSVSGRGSDTQYF. CDR3 in DNA: TGTGCCAGCAGCGTTTCGGGTCGGGGGTCAGATACGCAGTATTTT. The variable domain in full, with the rest retrieved from reference TRBV9 and TRBJ2-3, is DSGVTQTPKHLITATGQRVTLRCSPRSGDLSVYWYQQSLDQGLQFLIQYYNGEERAKGNILERFSAQQFPDLHSELNLSSLELGDSALYFCASSVSGRGSDTQYFGPGTRLTVL.

This sequence joins TRBV19 and TRBJ2-3; tentatively, D is TRBD2 (7 bases). CDR1 LNHDA and CDR2 SQIVND come from the germline V gene (reference sequence). The CDR3 covers 15 residues. V gave up 10 bases and J gave up 1 base, with 18 bases separating them. The CDR3 bases are TGTGCCACCGTGGCGGGGGCAAGGGGCACAGATACGCAGTATTTT. Encoded protein: CATVAGARGTDTQYF.

The V gene is TRBV4-2, the J gene TRBJ1-4, with TRBD1 identical over 8 bases. Germline V CDR1 and CDR2: LGHNA, YNFKEQ. V lost 4 bases to trimming and J lost 5 bases; unmatched junction nucleotides: 3. CDR3 length equals 14 residues. The CDR3 sequence: CASSLGQGNEKLFF. For the CDR3, the DNA is TGTGCCAGCAGCCTAGGACAGGGCAATGAAAAACTGTTTTTT.

This clone was counted once. V and J are TRBV7-2 and TRBJ2-3; perhaps TRBD2 as D (5 bases). Deletions cut 1 base from V and 4 bases from J, with 12 bases between. The germline V gene encodes CDR1 SGHTA and CDR2 FQGNSA. This CDR3 spans 15 amino acids. CDR3 in DNA: TGTGCCAGCAGCTTAGGGGGAGTACGGTCAGATACGCAGTATTTT. This codes for CASSLGGVRSDTQYF.

The V and J genes are TRBV5-1 and TRBJ2-1; D may be TRBD1 or TRBD2 (6 bases each). This CDR3 is built from 14 residues. Germline CDR1 reads SGHRS; CDR2 reads YFSETQ. Trimming took off 2 bases at V and 2 bases at J, with 8 bases between the two ends. CDR3 residues: CASSFGGTYNEQFF. The CDR3 DNA reads TGCGCCAGCAGCTTCGGGGGCACCTACAATGAGCAGTTCTTC.

This chain uses TRBV14 with TRBJ1-1, with TRBD1 matching over 7 bases. The CDR3 spans 17 residues. J lost 0 bases, V lost 4 bases, and 11 bases had no gene match. CDR1 and CDR2 from the germline V gene are SGHDN and FVKESK. The chain's CDR3 is CASSLKTGARVNTEAFF. The CDR3 DNA reads TGTGCCAGCAGCCTAAAAACAGGGGCCCGGGTGAACACTGAAGCTTTCTTT.

Written as DNA, the CDR3 is TGTGCCAGCTCACCCGAGACCCAGTACTTC. Translating gives CASSPETQYF. V usage is TRBV18 and J usage is TRBJ2-5; D call uncertain. Germline V gives CDR1 KGHSH, CDR2 LQKENI. This CDR3 is 10 amino acids long. V gave up 3 bases and J gave up 5 bases, with 1 base separating them.

In its sample, this clone was seen a few times. This chain uses TRBV7-2 with TRBJ2-3, with TRBD2 matching 12 bases. Germline values: CDR1 SGHTA, CDR2 FQGNSA. CDR3 size: 17 residues. The trim removed 3 bases at V and 7 bases at J, leaving 11 bases unmatched. The CDR3, as DNA: TGTGCCAGCAGCTTCCGTTCTAGCGGGGGGGCACAAAATACGCAGTATTTT. It specifies CASSFRSSGGAQNTQYF.

V gene TRBV25-1 combines with J gene TRBJ1-2; D gene ambiguous. Trimming took off 2 bases at V and 6 bases at J, with 4 bases between the two ends. The CDR3 is made up of 11 amino acids. Per germline, CDR1 MGHDK and CDR2 SYGVNS. The CDR3 bases are TGTGCCAGCAGTGAAAGGGATGGCTACACCTTC. It yields the protein CASSERDGYTF.

CDR3 DNA sequence: TGTGCCAGCAGGCCGAACAGGGGGCTAGGGCGGGATGAGCAGTTCTTC. Its protein is CASRPNRGLGRDEQFF. This chain uses TRBV7-2 with TRBJ2-1, with 9 bases aligning to TRBD1. The CDR3 runs to 16 residues. V lost 6 bases and J lost 8; bases outside the gene matches: 14. Germline V gene data show CDR1 as SGHTA and CDR2 as FQGNSA.

This chain connects TRBV2 to TRBJ2-3, with D perhaps TRBD1 (6 bases). The V and J ends lost 2 bases and 10 bases respectively, with 13 bases between them. CDR1 is SNHLY, CDR2 FYNNEI, per germline. This CDR3 has 13 amino acids. The CDR3 reads CASSESAAGAQYF. The CDR3 coding sequence is TGTGCCAGCAGTGAATCGGCTGCAGGGGCGCAGTATTTT.

CDR3 region: CASRRGAEQFF. CDR3 bases: TGTGCCAGCCGTAGGGGGGCTGAGCAGTTCTTC. This chain joins TRBV6-5 and TRBJ2-1; D possibly matches TRBD1 or TRBD2 (6 bases each). The V and J ends lost 8 bases and 9 bases respectively, with 11 bases between them. The CDR3 is 11 residues long. Germline assignment: CDR1 MNHEY and CDR2 SVGAGI.

The V gene is TRBV11-3, the J gene TRBJ2-2, with unresolved D. The germline V and J ends were trimmed by 2 bases and 6 bases, with 10 bases remaining between them. This CDR3 spans 14 amino acids. Germline lookup yields CDR1 SGHNT and CDR2 YENEEA. In nucleotides, the CDR3 is TGTGCCAGCAGCTTAAACAGCATCTCCGGGGAGCTGTTTTTT. Translation gives CASSLNSISGELFF.

In its sample, this clone was seen once. The chain combines TRBV10-3 with TRBJ2-7; 10 bases line up with TRBD1. Germline V gene sequence: CDR1 ENHRY, CDR2 SYGVKD. The CDR3 has 13 amino acids. The ends lost 4 bases at V and 3 bases at J; junction bases unmatched: 0. The CDR3 coding sequence is TGTGCCATCAGTGGGACAGGGGGCTACGAGCAGTACGTC. Protein sequence: CAISGTGGYEQYV.

V and J are TRBV6-6 and TRBJ2-4; the match to TRBD1 covers 7 bases. The CDR3 consists of 17 residues. V was clipped by 5 bases and J by 8 bases; unmatched bases: 18. In germline, CDR1 is MNHNY, CDR2 SVGAGI (reference sequence). The CDR3: CASSLRSGRGYGYIQYF. The DNA of the CDR3 is TGTGCCAGCAGTCTACGGTCGGGCAGGGGGTATGGGTACATTCAGTACTTC.